A selection of T cell receptor beta chains follows, all from one sample in a study of blood T cell repertoires in COVID-19. Repertoires were generated with immunoSEQ multiplex PCR, while TCRdb's copy carries only in-frame clones and drops some. The sample has 60,000 to 65,000 clones; roughly 80% are singletons. The material sequenced was peripheral blood. The origin of the receptors is a man aged 55 to 69 with acute or convalescent COVID-19. Both conserved end residues are part of each CDR3. The order of the fields is CDR3 protein, CDR3 DNA, J gene, D gene, clone size, V gene. The D gene is left open where the match is weak. Only some rows state a clone size, as once, few, many or a class for expanded clones.

CASSLELRGYNEQFF | TGCGCCAGCAGCTTGGAACTTCGCGGGTACAATGAGCAGTTCTTC | TRBJ2-1 | NA | once | TRBV5-1
CASTRGQGYGYTF | TGTGCCAGCACCAGGGGACAGGGCTATGGCTACACCTTC | TRBJ1-2 | TRBD1 | NA | TRBV3-1/TRBV3-2
CAWSVLGQPQHF | TGTGCCTGGAGTGTACTCGGTCAGCCCCAGCATTTT | TRBJ1-5 | NA | NA | TRBV30
CASSSPSGTGMGETQYF | TGTGCCAGCAGCTCCCCCTCCGGGACAGGGATGGGAGAGACCCAGTACTTC | TRBJ2-5 | TRBD1 | NA | TRBV7-9
CATSSLPRDSNQPQHF | TGTGCCACCAGCAGTCTCCCCAGGGATAGCAATCAGCCCCAGCATTTT | TRBJ1-5 | NA | NA | TRBV15
CASSYAQGSADTQYF | TGTGCCAGCAGCTATGCCCAGGGGAGCGCAGATACGCAGTATTTT | TRBJ2-3 | NA | NA | TRBV7-8
CASSVGLAGKTVVETQYF | TGCGCCAGCAGCGTGGGACTAGCGGGAAAAACGGTCGTAGAGACCCAGTACTTC | TRBJ2-5 | TRBD2 | NA | TRBV5-1
CASSPTDRGRTQYF | TGTGCCAGCAGCCCAACCGACAGGGGGCGTACGCAGTATTTT | TRBJ2-3 | TRBD1 | few | TRBV3-1/TRBV3-2
CASMRGGGVQPQHF | TGTGCCAGCATGCGAGGCGGGGGCGTTCAGCCCCAGCATTTT | TRBJ1-5 | NA | medium-sized | TRBV7-8
CSAQATGELFF | TGCAGTGCTCAGGCCACCGGGGAGCTGTTTTTT | TRBJ2-2 | NA | few | TRBV20-1
CATSARDTRTDTQYF | TGTGCCACCAGTGCTCGTGACACAAGGACAGATACGCAGTATTTT | TRBJ2-3 | NA | once | TRBV24-1
CATSRETGDTEAFF | TGTGCCACCAGCAGGGAGACAGGGGACACTGAAGCTTTCTTT | TRBJ1-1 | TRBD1 | NA | TRBV15
CASSLGAGTRGEQYF | TGTGCCAGCAGCTTAGGTGCCGGGACTAGAGGTGAGCAGTACTTC | TRBJ2-7 | TRBD2 | NA | TRBV7-9
CASSPRQSGVSGANVLTF | TGTGCCAGCAGCCCCAGACAGAGTGGGGTCTCTGGGGCCAACGTCCTGACTTTC | TRBJ2-6 | NA | NA | TRBV9
CAWSDSGGEPQHF | TGTGCCTGGAGTGACTCCGGGGGTGAGCCCCAGCATTTT | TRBJ1-5 | NA | once | TRBV30
CASSEASGVGSYGYTF | TGTGCCAGCAGTGAAGCATCGGGGGTAGGGAGTTATGGCTACACCTTC | TRBJ1-2 | NA | NA | TRBV6-1
CASSPSLMAGRTEAFF | TGTGCCAGCTCACCAAGCCTCATGGCAGGGAGGACTGAAGCTTTCTTT | TRBJ1-1 | NA | NA | TRBV18
CATSDISQGYGYTF | TGTGCCACCAGTGACATCTCACAGGGGTATGGCTACACCTTC | TRBJ1-2 | TRBD1 | NA | TRBV24-1
CASSLSSLAGGEQFF | TGCGCCAGCAGCTTGTCTTCTCTAGCGGGAGGTGAGCAGTTCTTC | TRBJ2-1 | TRBD2 | NA | TRBV5-1
CASSKARPWRAPSGANVLTF | TGTGCCAGCAGCAAAGCAAGGCCTTGGAGGGCCCCCTCTGGGGCCAACGTCCTGACTTTC | TRBJ2-6 | NA | NA | TRBV21-1
CASSPGRRNEQFF | TGTGCCAGCTCACCAGGGAGGAGGAATGAGCAGTTCTTC | TRBJ2-1 | NA | NA | TRBV18
CASTRLGPVVDTQYF | TGTGCCAGCACCCGGCTTGGGCCGGTGGTAGATACGCAGTATTTT | TRBJ2-3 | NA | once | TRBV7-2
CASSFYRGGRSGNTIYF | TGTGCCAGCAGCTTCTATCGGGGAGGTCGCTCTGGAAACACCATATATTTT | TRBJ1-3 | NA | NA | TRBV5-8
CASSYYSLAGGPNEQFF | TGTGCCAGTAGTTACTACTCACTAGCGGGAGGGCCTAATGAGCAGTTCTTC | TRBJ2-1 | TRBD2 | NA | TRBV19
CASSSRAVLGYTF | TGTGCCAGCAGCTCCAGGGCGGTCCTCGGCTACACCTTC | TRBJ1-2 | NA | once | TRBV28
CASSFQGSEKLFF | TGTGCCAGCAGCTTCCAGGGGAGCGAAAAACTGTTTTTT | TRBJ1-4 | NA | NA | TRBV5-6